What follows are 15 T cell receptor beta chains derived from one specimen sequenced in a study of CD8+ T cells in alopecia areata. Treatment in this sample: oral pan-JAK inhibitor, 5-10 mg twice daily. RNA extraction and reverse transcription yielded cDNA as sequencing template. The table came from immunoSEQ multiplex PCR; TCRdb's copy has only in-frame clones and leaves some out. The sample includes 190,000 or so clones, around 50% of them seen just once. The source was CD8+ T cells sorted from blood, collected at week 24, from a patient treated with tofacitinib. These receptors were obtained from a human donor with alopecia areata.

In this sample, this clone turned up a few times. Mismatch with germline at one junction end may stem from a read error. The rearrangement uses TRBV6-5 and TRBJ2-1; TRBD1 is a possible D gene (5 bases). The CDR3 length is 13 residues. CDR1 is MNHEY, CDR2 SVGAGI, per germline. This chain's CDR3 is CASSPQGPNQQFF. CDR3 DNA sequence: TGTGCCAGCAGCCCCCAGGGTCCCAATCAGCAGTTCTTC.

The genes are TRBV29-1 and TRBJ2-3, with TRBD2 identical over 12 bases. Looked up from germline, CDR1 is SQVTM and CDR2 is ANQGSEA. Germline trimming cut 6 bases from V and 0 bases from J; bases unmatched to any gene: 10. There are 17 residues in the CDR3. CDR3 DNA sequence: TGCAGCGTGGACCTAGCGGGGGGGATGACTAGCACAGATACGCAGTATTTT. It specifies CSVDLAGGMTSTDTQYF.

The V and J genes are TRBV7-9 and TRBJ2-4; D gene ambiguous. V lost 2 bases and J lost 0, with 8 bases in between. Germline CDR1 SEHNR, CDR2 FQNEAQ (reference sequence). CDR3 length: 15 amino acids. CDR3 sequence (DNA): TGTGCCAGCAGCTTACACAGCCCAGCCAAAAACATTCAGTACTTC. Protein sequence: CASSLHSPAKNIQYF.

The chain recombines TRBV7-9 with TRBJ1-2; no firm D call. Trimming removed 2 bases from V and 6 bases from J, with 7 bases in between. From germline, CDR1 is SEHNR and CDR2 FQNEAQ (reference sequence). This CDR3 contains 12 residues. The CDR3 reads CASSLFADGYTF. The CDR3 nucleotides read TGTGCCAGCAGCTTATTTGCAGATGGCTACACCTTC.

This rearrangement joins TRBV13 to TRBJ2-6; D remains ambiguous. V gave up 10 bases and J gave up 0 bases, with 7 bases separating them. CDR3 length: 13 amino acids. Germline V lookup: CDR1 PRHDT, CDR2 FYEKMQ (reference sequence). The CDR3: CATFYSGANVLTF. The CDR3 nucleotides are TGTGCCACATTTTACTCTGGGGCCAACGTCCTGACTTTC.

On this clone: At the DNA level, this CDR3 is encoded by other sequences in the same sample as well. V is TRBV30 and J is TRBJ1-2; unclear D gene. The CDR3 has 11 amino acids. Germline V gives CDR1 GTSNPN, CDR2 SVGIG (reference sequence). V was trimmed by 3 bases and J by 2 bases, leaving 4 bases between them. The CDR3 reads CAWSVNYGYTF. The CDR3 DNA reads TGTGCCTGGAGCGTGAACTATGGCTACACCTTC.

This clone was seen only a few times. This chain links TRBV30 with TRBJ2-1, with TRBD2 identical over 12 bases. V trimming: 1 base; J trimming: 5 bases; junction bases outside the gene matches: 3. The CDR3 spans 15 residues. Germline-derived CDR1 and CDR2 are GTSNPN and SVGIG (reference sequence). CDR3 region: CAWSDGTSGHNEQFF. Written as DNA, the CDR3 is TGTGCCTGGAGTGACGGGACTAGCGGGCACAATGAGCAGTTCTTC.

CDR3: CASSLASGGETQYF. In DNA, the CDR3 is TGTGCCAGCAGTTTGGCTAGCGGGGGGGAGACCCAGTACTTC. This chain connects TRBV27 to TRBJ2-5, with 11 bases that match TRBD2. This CDR3 is 14 amino acids long. J gave up 5 bases and V 3 bases, and 2 bases lay outside the gene matches. The germline V gene encodes CDR1 MNHEY and CDR2 SMNVEV (reference sequence).

The chain joins TRBV6-1 to TRBJ2-2; no clear D gene. V lost 4 bases, J lost 9 bases, and 12 bases lay in between. Germline V gene sequence: CDR1 MNHNS, CDR2 SASEGT. The CDR3 loop spans 13 amino acids. DNA for the CDR3: TGTGCCAGCAGTGGCACAGACCACCGGGAGCTGTTTTTT. This encodes CASSGTDHRELFF.

The genes are TRBV4-1 and TRBJ2-7, with TRBD1 identical over 7 bases. After removal of 0 bases from V and 2 bases from J, the junction contained 4 bases not matched to a gene. The CDR3 totals 15 residues. The V gene's germline CDR1 is MGHRA and CDR2 YSYEKL. In nucleotides, the CDR3 is TGCGCCAGCAGCCAAGAACCGGGACAGCCCTACGAGCAGTACTTC. This codes for CASSQEPGQPYEQYF.

The chain links TRBV25-1 to TRBJ1-2; TRBD1 agrees at 8 bases. The CDR3 consists of 13 residues. In germline, CDR1 is MGHDK, CDR2 SYGVNS. Unmatched junction bases numbered 9, after V lost 7 bases and J lost 8 bases. This CDR3 reads CASTTDRDWGYTF. The CDR3 bases are TGTGCCAGCACTACGGACAGGGATTGGGGCTACACCTTC.

The chain links TRBV11-1 to TRBJ2-3, with D possibly being TRBD2 (6 bases). The germline V gene has CDR1 SGHAT and CDR2 FQDESV (reference sequence). CDR3 length: 14 amino acids. V was shortened by 5 bases and J by 3 bases, with 12 bases between the two germline ends. In DNA form, the CDR3 reads TGTGCCAGCAGCGCCGGGACTGAGACAGATACGCAGTATTTT. Its protein is CASSAGTETDTQYF.

There are a few counts of this clone. The rearrangement joins TRBV29-1 to TRBJ2-6, with unresolved D. CDR1 is SQVTM, CDR2 ANQGSEA, per germline. Trimming pared 4 bases from V and 0 bases from J, leaving 13 bases between. The CDR3 sequence is 16 residues long. CDR3 in amino acids: CSVALPPPSGANVLTF. Here the CDR3 DNA reads TGCAGCGTTGCCCTTCCACCTCCCTCTGGGGCCAACGTCCTGACTTTC.

The chain carries TRBV13 and TRBJ1-4, with D tentatively TRBD1 (6 bases). Germline lookup yields CDR1 PRHDT and CDR2 FYEKMQ (reference sequence). The V end was cut by 7 bases, the J end by 7 bases, with 16 bases between. This CDR3 comprises 14 residues. CDR3 amino acids: CASNSRGEAEKLFF. The DNA of the CDR3 is TGTGCCAGCAACTCCAGGGGTGAGGCTGAAAAACTGTTTTTT.

This clone was found a few times. The same CDR3 can be traced to other DNA sequences in this sample. The chain links TRBV29-1 to TRBJ1-1; 8 bases line up with TRBD1. Germline-derived CDR1 and CDR2 are SQVTM and ANQGSEA. This CDR3 is 12 amino acids long. The J segment lost 1 base and the V segment lost 7 bases, leaving 2 bases of the junction unmatched. In DNA form, the CDR3 reads TGCAGCGCAGACAGGGGGAACACTGAAGCTTTCTTT. It is translated as CSADRGNTEAFF. The whole variable domain, filled in from reference TRBV29-1 and TRBJ1-1, reads SAVISQKPSRDICQRGTSLTIQCQVDSQVTMMFWYRQQPGQSLTLIATANQGSEATYESGFVIDKFPISRPNLTFSTLTVSNMSPEDSSIYLCSADRGNTEAFFGQGTRLTVV.